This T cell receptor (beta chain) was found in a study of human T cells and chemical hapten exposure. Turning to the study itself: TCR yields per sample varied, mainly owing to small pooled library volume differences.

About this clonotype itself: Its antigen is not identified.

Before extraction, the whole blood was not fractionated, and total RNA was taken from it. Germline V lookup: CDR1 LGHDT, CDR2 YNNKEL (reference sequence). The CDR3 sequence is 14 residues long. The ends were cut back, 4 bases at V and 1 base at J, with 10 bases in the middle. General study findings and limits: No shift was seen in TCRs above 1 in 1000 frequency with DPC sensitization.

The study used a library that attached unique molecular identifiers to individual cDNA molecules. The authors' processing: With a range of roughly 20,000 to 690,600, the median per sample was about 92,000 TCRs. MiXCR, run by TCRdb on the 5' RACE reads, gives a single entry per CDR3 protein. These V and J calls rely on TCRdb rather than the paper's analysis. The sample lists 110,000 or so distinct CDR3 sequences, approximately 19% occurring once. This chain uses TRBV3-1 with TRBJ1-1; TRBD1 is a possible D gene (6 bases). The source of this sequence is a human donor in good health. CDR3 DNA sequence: TGTGCCAGCAGCCGGGACATTTCGAACACTGAAGCTTTCTTT. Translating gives CASSRDISNTEAFF.